Below, 30 T cell receptor beta chains from the same sample are listed, as sequenced in a study of cytomegalovirus exposure and HLA in healthy donors (dated by TCRdb to about 2017). Libraries were prepared through the immunoSEQ multiplex PCR assay. A mixture of 60 forward primers for TCR Vbeta segments and 13 reverse primers for TCR Jbeta segments was used in the multiplex PCR. The source is immuneACCESS, and TCRdb retained only in-frame sequences with V and J called. Part of the clones is not carried over; for the studies checked, unresolved V genes explain less than half of this, and the remainder is unexplained. The sample table holds about 120,000 clones, of which approximately 78% were seen once. The ten biggest clones cover about 1.7% of the sample. Sequenced: PBMCs. The source is a middle-aged man in good health and CMV-seronegative.

V gene TRBV7-2 combines with J gene TRBJ1-1; D possibly corresponds to TRBD1 (6 bases). Germline V gene lookup returns CDR1 SGHTA and CDR2 FQGNSA. Trimming removed 6 bases at V and 1 base at J, with 9 bases between. The CDR3 loop spans 13 amino acids. The CDR3 DNA reads TGTGCCAGCAGTGCGGACAGGAACACTGAAGCTTTCTTT. It yields the protein CASSADRNTEAFF.

V usage is TRBV6-6 and J usage is TRBJ2-7, with a tentative D call TRBD2 (5 bases). Trimming removed 2 bases from V and 7 bases from J, with 15 bases in between. The germline V gene encodes CDR1 MNHNY and CDR2 SVGAGI (reference sequence). This CDR3 comprises 14 residues. The CDR3 DNA is TGTGCCAGCAGTTACGAGGCTAGCTGGCTGGAGCAGTACTTC. Its translation is CASSYEASWLEQYF.

V and J are TRBV28 and TRBJ2-1; the match to TRBD2 covers 7 bases. After removal of 6 bases from V and 8 bases from J, the junction contained 10 bases not matched to a gene. This CDR3 spans 14 amino acids. The germline V gene encodes CDR1 MDHEN and CDR2 SYDVKM. The CDR3 loop is CASRGGLTTDEQFF. For the CDR3, the DNA is TGTGCCAGCAGGGGAGGGTTGACCACCGATGAGCAGTTCTTC.

V is TRBV7-3 and J is TRBJ2-7; 7 nucleotides match TRBD2. Germline loops: CDR1 SGHTA, CDR2 FQGTGA. J was trimmed by 5 bases and V by 5 bases; bases with no gene match: 15. The CDR3 has 16 residues. CDR3 sequence: CASSPQGLVARHEQYF. The CDR3 region has the DNA TGTGCCAGCAGCCCACAAGGACTAGTAGCCCGCCACGAGCAGTACTTC.

V usage is TRBV27 and J usage is TRBJ1-3, with no clear D. The ends were cut back, 0 bases at V and 0 bases at J, with 9 bases in the middle. CDR3 size: 16 residues. Germline V gives CDR1 MNHEY, CDR2 SMNVEV (reference sequence). DNA for the CDR3: TGTGCCAGCAGTTTATCGTATACAGCCTCTGGAAACACCATATATTTT. Protein product: CASSLSYTASGNTIYF.

The chain couples TRBV6-5 to TRBJ2-3; TRBD2 matches 13 bases. CDR1 and CDR2 (germline): MNHEY, SVGAGI. The CDR3 has 16 residues. J was trimmed by 2 bases and V by 4 bases; bases with no gene match: 3. The CDR3 sequence is CASSWGLAGTTDTQYF. CDR3 bases: TGTGCCAGCAGTTGGGGACTAGCGGGGACCACAGATACGCAGTATTTT.

CDR3 nucleotide sequence: TGTGCCTGGAGTGTAGGGGGAACGCGCAATCAGCCCCAGCATTTT. As protein: CAWSVGGTRNQPQHF. The V call is TRBV30, the J call TRBJ1-5, with D possibly being TRBD1 (6 bases). Germline CDR1 is GTSNPN and CDR2 is SVGIG (reference sequence). The CDR3 is 15 amino acids. The V end was cut by 0 bases, the J end by 2 bases, with 11 bases between.

This clone was seen a handful of times. The chain recombines TRBV7-2 with TRBJ2-5; 14 nucleotides align to TRBD2. The CDR3 loop spans 19 amino acids. Trimming removed 4 bases from V and 4 bases from J; junction bases left unmatched: 14. Looked up from germline, CDR1 is SGHTA and CDR2 is FQGNSA. Written as DNA, the CDR3 is TGTGCCAGCAGCTCGACGAGGGGGACTAGCGGGAGTTTAGGAGAGACCCAGTACTTC. Translating it yields CASSSTRGTSGSLGETQYF. The variable domain in full, completed from reference TRBV7-2 and TRBJ2-5, reads GAGVSQSPSNKVTEKGKDVELRCDPISGHTALYWYRQSLGQGLEFLIYFQGNSAPDKSGLPSDRFSAERTGGSVSTLTIQRTQQEDSAVYLCASSSTRGTSGSLGETQYFGPGTRLLVL.

The V and J genes are TRBV19 and TRBJ2-1; 9 bases align to TRBD2. Looked up from germline, CDR1 is LNHDA and CDR2 is SQIVND (reference sequence). This CDR3 contains 18 residues. Trimming removed 3 bases from V and 9 bases from J; junction bases left unmatched: 18. CDR3 DNA sequence: TGTGCCAGTAGTATCGCGGCCCTCTGGCGGGGGGGCCTCGTTGAGCAGTTCTTC. This gives the protein CASSIAALWRGGLVEQFF. Complete variable domain (other parts from reference TRBV19 and TRBJ2-1): DGGITQSPKYLFRKEGQNVTLSCEQNLNHDAMYWYRQDPGQGLRLIYYSQIVNDFQKGDIAEGYSVSREKKESFPLTVTSAQKNPTAFYLCASSIAALWRGGLVEQFFGPGTRLTVL.

CDR3 protein: CATYDGGSSYNEQFF. DNA of the CDR3: TGTGCCACCTATGACGGGGGGAGCTCCTACAATGAGCAGTTCTTC. The chain employs TRBV19 and TRBJ2-1, with 7 bases fitting TRBD2. V was clipped by 10 bases and J by 0 bases; unmatched bases: 9. The CDR3 is 15 residues long. Per the germline V gene, CDR1 is LNHDA and CDR2 is SQIVND (reference sequence).

Of note for this clone: Germline and junction disagree at one end, which may indicate a read error. The chain uses TRBV18 and TRBJ2-5; 8 bases align to TRBD1. The CDR3 runs to 14 residues. The V gene's germline CDR1 is KGHSH and CDR2 LQKENI. This chain's CDR3 is CAISRGTGRETQYF. The CDR3 nucleotides read TGTGCCATCTCACGAGGGACAGGCAGGGAGACCCAGTACTTC.

The chain is built from TRBV30 and TRBJ1-5; TRBD1 matches at 8 bases. The CDR3 has 15 residues. The germline V gene encodes CDR1 GTSNPN and CDR2 SVGIG (reference sequence). V lost 2 bases, J lost 4 bases, and 7 bases stayed unmatched. The CDR3 sequence is CAWSQGAAGNQPQHF. DNA of the CDR3: TGTGCCTGGAGTCAGGGGGCGGCGGGGAATCAGCCCCAGCATTTT.

This clone was counted only a few times. The chain links TRBV5-1 to TRBJ2-7; 9 bases fit TRBD1. The CDR3 totals 14 residues. The V and J ends lost 4 bases and 3 bases, in that order; junction bases with no gene match: 5. CDR1 and CDR2 (germline): SGHRS, YFSETQ. CDR3 protein: CASSRGQGNYEQYF. CDR3 DNA: TGCGCCAGCAGCCGCGGACAGGGGAACTACGAGCAGTACTTC.

This clone was picked up one time. The chain employs TRBV14 and TRBJ1-2; D is possibly TRBD1 (5 bases). Germline-derived CDR1 and CDR2 are SGHDN and FVKESK. The CDR3 is made up of 14 amino acids. V was shortened by 3 bases and J by 8 bases, with 16 bases between the two germline ends. The chain's CDR3 is CASSHGQGFGGYTF. The CDR3 nucleotides are TGTGCCAGCAGCCACGGACAAGGGTTCGGAGGCTACACCTTC.

The J gene is TRBJ1-2, the V gene TRBV29-1; 8 bases fit TRBD1. J was trimmed by 2 bases and V by 6 bases; bases with no gene match: 5. The CDR3 length is 13 residues. The germline V gene encodes CDR1 SQVTM and CDR2 ANQGSEA. CDR3 nucleotides: TGCAGCGTCCGGGACAGGACAAACTATGGCTACACCTTC. Translated, it gives CSVRDRTNYGYTF.

V and J are TRBV18 and TRBJ1-5; no clear D gene. Germline V gene sequence: CDR1 KGHSH, CDR2 LQKENI. The V and J ends lost 0 bases and 4 bases respectively, with 7 bases between them. The CDR3 is 14 amino acids. The CDR3 DNA is TGTGCCAGCTCACCACCGGGAGTTAATCAGCCCCAGCATTTT. Protein: CASSPPGVNQPQHF. Together with reference TRBV18 and TRBJ1-5, the CDR3 gives the full variable domain: NAGVMQNPRHLVRRRGQEARLRCSPMKGHSHVYWYRQLPEEGLKFMVYLQKENIIDESGMPKERFSAEFPKEGPSILRIQQVVRGDSAAYFCASSPPGVNQPQHFGDGTRLSIL.

The CDR3 region has the DNA TGTGCCTGGAGTGTACGGGTACGGGGGGCGAGGAACGAGCAGTACTTC. Encoded protein: CAWSVRVRGARNEQYF. This chain joins TRBV30 and TRBJ2-5; D may be TRBD2 (7 bases). The J call may be wrong; the DNA end is better matched by TRBJ2-7. CDR1 GTSNPN and CDR2 SVGIG come from the germline V gene (reference sequence). This CDR3 region has 16 residues.

The table lists this clone with a count of one. V and J are TRBV29-1 and TRBJ1-1; D not certain. CDR3 size: 12 residues. Germline V gene data show CDR1 as SQVTM and CDR2 as ANQGSEA. V lost 3 bases to trimming and J lost 9 bases, with 14 bases between them. The CDR3 is CSVEIERAKAFF. As DNA, the CDR3 is TGCAGCGTTGAGATAGAGAGAGCAAAAGCTTTCTTT.

The rearrangement joins TRBV11-1 to TRBJ2-1, with D maybe TRBD2 (6 bases). V was cut by 5 bases and J by 9 bases, with 11 bases left in between. The CDR3 loop spans 12 amino acids. CDR1 and CDR2 from the germline V gene are SGHAT and FQDESV (reference sequence). The CDR3 is CASSPQRVEQFF. For the CDR3, the DNA is TGTGCCAGCAGCCCTCAGCGGGTTGAGCAGTTCTTC. Full variable domain (missing parts from reference TRBV11-1 and TRBJ2-1): EAEVAQSPRYKITEKSQAVAFWCDPISGHATLYWYRQILGQGPELLVQFQDESVVDDSQLPKDRFSAERLKGVDSTLKIQPAELGDSAMYLCASSPQRVEQFFGPGTRLTVL.

This rearrangement joins TRBV2 to TRBJ2-2; 10 positions match TRBD2. The V gene's germline CDR1 is SNHLY and CDR2 FYNNEI. The CDR3 extends over 15 amino acids. The J segment lost 1 base and the V segment lost 6 bases, leaving 2 bases of the junction unmatched. CDR3 loop: CASRRLAGNTGELFF. CDR3 bases: TGTGCCAGCAGAAGACTAGCGGGGAACACCGGGGAGCTGTTTTTT.

The chain joins TRBV13 to TRBJ1-2; 9 nucleotides agree with TRBD1. CDR1 is PRHDT and CDR2 is FYEKMQ in the germline V gene (reference sequence). This CDR3 is built from 14 residues. The ends lost 5 bases at V and 9 bases at J; junction bases unmatched: 10. The CDR3 here is CASSTGTGRRSYTF. The CDR3 nucleotides are TGTGCCAGCAGCACCGGGACAGGGAGGCGTAGCTACACCTTC.

The chain is built from TRBV7-2 and TRBJ2-3; no clear D. Trimming stripped 2 bases from V and 4 bases from J, with 10 bases between. This CDR3 is 14 amino acids long. Germline-derived CDR1 and CDR2 are SGHTA and FQGNSA. CDR3 residues: CASSLIAASDTQYF. The CDR3 DNA follows: TGTGCCAGCAGCTTAATTGCCGCGTCAGATACGCAGTATTTT.

This rearrangement joins TRBV5-1 to TRBJ2-1, with 13 positions matching TRBD2. Germline-derived CDR1 and CDR2 are SGHRS and YFSETQ. Trimming at V came to 3 bases and at J to 5 bases, leaving 5 bases not matched to a gene. This CDR3 comprises 16 residues. The CDR3 sequence is CASSSGLAGVHNEQFF. CDR3 nucleotide sequence: TGCGCCAGCAGCTCAGGACTAGCGGGAGTTCACAATGAGCAGTTCTTC.

V is TRBV11-2 and J is TRBJ2-5, with 12 bases aligning to TRBD2. The tail of the sequence fits TRBJ2-7 better, so the J call may be wrong. Looked up from germline, CDR1 is SGHAT and CDR2 is FQNNGV. The CDR3 consists of 14 residues. The CDR3 loop is CASAGTSGYSEQYF. The CDR3 DNA reads as TGTGCCAGCGCCGGGACTAGCGGGTACTCCGAGCAGTACTTC.

In its sample, this clone was seen once. Other nucleotide sequences in the sample specify the same CDR3. V usage is TRBV29-1 and J usage is TRBJ1-5; D may be TRBD1 (5 bases). V was clipped by 1 base and J by 9 bases, with 13 bases between them. The length of the CDR3 is 13 residues. Germline CDR1 reads SQVTM; CDR2 reads ANQGSEA. CDR3 residues: CSVEAGSGLPQHF. As DNA, the CDR3 is TGCAGCGTTGAAGCAGGGTCCGGGCTGCCCCAGCATTTT.

V usage is TRBV27 and J usage is TRBJ1-5, with D perhaps TRBD1 (5 bases). The germline CDR1 and CDR2 sequences are MNHEY and SMNVEV (reference sequence). The CDR3 contains 12 residues. V was cut by 8 bases and J by 4 bases, with 9 bases left in between. The CDR3 here is CASGDYNQPQHF. The DNA for the CDR3 is TGTGCCAGCGGGGACTATAATCAGCCCCAGCATTTT.

This clone was picked up a small number of times. The rearrangement links TRBV11-3 to TRBJ2-3, with a possible D match to TRBD2 (6 bases). The V end lost 4 bases, the J end lost 4 bases, and 15 bases lay between the germline ends. The CDR3 contains 15 residues. Germline-derived CDR1 and CDR2 are SGHNT and YENEEA. CDR3 in DNA: TGTGCCAGCAGCTCTTCGGGGACTGGCGCAGATACGCAGTATTTT. Residues: CASSSSGTGADTQYF.

The genes are TRBV4-3 and TRBJ2-3, with TRBD2 matching 10 bases. The CDR3 loop spans 18 amino acids. The germline gives CDR1 LGHNA, CDR2 YSLEER. J was trimmed by 3 bases and V by 0 bases; bases with no gene match: 9. As DNA, the CDR3 is TGCGCCAGCAGCCAAGATGTCAGCGGGAGGGCCCTTACAGATACGCAGTATTTT. Its translation is CASSQDVSGRALTDTQYF.

The CDR3 DNA sequence: TGTGCCAGAAGAAAAGAGCAGGGCACTGAAGCTTTCTTT. It encodes CARRKEQGTEAFF. J is TRBJ1-1 and V is TRBV5-3; a possible D gene is TRBD1 (5 bases). TRBV5-3 is annotated as an ORF whose role is uncertain. V lost 5 bases, J lost 4 bases, and 12 bases lay in between. CDR3 length equals 13 residues.

This clone has only a few counts. The rearrangement links TRBV7-9 to TRBJ1-2, with D uncertain. The V gene's germline CDR1 is SEHNR and CDR2 FQNEAQ (reference sequence). The CDR3 totals 15 residues. V lost 7 bases and J 2 bases, leaving 17 bases between the germline ends. CDR3 loop: CASTGPAETNYGYTF. The CDR3 DNA reads TGTGCCAGCACCGGCCCGGCGGAAACCAACTATGGCTACACCTTC.